The rows below give T cell receptor beta chains drawn from one sample of a study of T-cell memory formation after mild COVID-19. TCRdb recomputed calls from the 5' RACE reads with MiXCR, one row per CDR3 protein. This sample yields some 300,000 distinct CDR3 sequences, of which around a fifth are seen a single time; around 20% belongs to the top ten. Sequencing was done on a sample of PBMCs or a T cell subset sorted from them (not recorded which). These receptor sequences come from a man between 18 and 35 years old who had mild COVID-19 (a few samples of this study predate the infection). Cell type and time point are not known. Each CDR3 is given with its conserved first and last residue. Each record gives: V gene, D gene, clone size, J gene, CDR3 DNA, CDR3 protein. D genes are given only for firm matches. Clone size is stated in some rows and not others, as once, few, many or a class when expanded.

V gene: TRBV5-1
D gene: .
clone size: .
J gene: TRBJ2-6
CDR3 DNA: TGCGCCACCCCACCGGGCAACGTCCTGACTTTC
CDR3 protein: CATPPGNVLTF

V gene: TRBV4-1
D gene: .
clone size: few
J gene: TRBJ1-5
CDR3 DNA: TGCGCCAGCAGCCAAGGGGGGGGTAGCAATCAGCCCCAGCATTTT
CDR3 protein: CASSQGGGSNQPQHF

V gene: TRBV28
D gene: .
clone size: few
J gene: TRBJ2-6
CDR3 DNA: TGTGCCACCTCTGAACGGGGACGCTCTGGGGCCAACGTCCTGACTTTC
CDR3 protein: CATSERGRSGANVLTF

V gene: TRBV28
D gene: .
clone size: .
J gene: TRBJ2-1
CDR3 DNA: TGTGCCAGCAGCACCGGAGGGGCCGGTAGCTCCTACAATGAGCAGTTCTTC
CDR3 protein: CASSTGGAGSSYNEQFF

V gene: TRBV29-1
D gene: .
clone size: few
J gene: TRBJ1-2
CDR3 DNA: TGCAGCGTTGAGGCTTATATGGGGGGCTGGAGCTACACCTTC
CDR3 protein: CSVEAYMGGWSYTF

V gene: TRBV29-1
D gene: .
clone size: .
J gene: TRBJ2-1
CDR3 DNA: TGCAGCGTCGCCGCCCCCTCTCTTAATGAGCAGTTCTTC
CDR3 protein: CSVAAPSLNEQFF

V gene: TRBV6-1
D gene: TRBD1
clone size: .
J gene: TRBJ1-2
CDR3 DNA: TGTGCCAGCAGTGGCAACTTCCAAACAGGGGACTATGGCTACACCTTC
CDR3 protein: CASSGNFQTGDYGYTF

V gene: TRBV5-1
D gene: .
clone size: many
J gene: TRBJ2-1
CDR3 DNA: TGTGCCAGCAGTTTAAGCTCCTACAATGAGCAGTTCTTC
CDR3 protein: CASSLSSYNEQFF

V gene: TRBV6-2/TRBV6-3
D gene: TRBD1
clone size: few
J gene: TRBJ1-6
CDR3 DNA: TGTGCCAGCAGCCCTGCGGGACAGGGGCCCCGGAGCTCCTATAATTCACCCCTCCACTTT
CDR3 protein: CASSPAGQGPRSSYNSPLHF

V gene: TRBV4-3
D gene: .
clone size: .
J gene: TRBJ2-3
CDR3 DNA: TGCGCCAGCAGCCAACAAACGACAGATACGCAGTATTTT
CDR3 protein: CASSQQTTDTQYF

V gene: TRBV5-4
D gene: .
clone size: few
J gene: TRBJ1-1
CDR3 DNA: TGTGCCAGCAGCGCCGCGGGGTACACTGAAGCTTTCTTT
CDR3 protein: CASSAAGYTEAFF